The 10 T cell receptor beta chains presented below share a single source sample, sequenced in a study of identical twins. MiXCR, run by TCRdb on the 5' RACE reads, gives a single entry per CDR3 protein. This sample has about 520,000 distinct CDR3 sequences, with about 20% found just once. The same sample was also studied in work on T cells expressing NK-cell markers.

The source material was CD4+ T cells sorted from blood. The receptors come from a woman younger than 35 in good health.

The CDR3 sequence: CASSHTQGNTEAFF. As DNA, the CDR3 is TGCGCCAGCAGCCACACTCAGGGGAACACTGAAGCTTTCTTT. The rearrangement links TRBV5-1 to TRBJ1-1; D is perhaps TRBD1 (5 bases). The germline gives CDR1 SGHRS, CDR2 YFSETQ. Trimming stripped 4 bases from V and 1 base from J, with 11 bases between. The CDR3 has 14 residues.

The rearrangement links TRBV20-1 to TRBJ1-6; TRBD1 aligns across 9 bases. The V gene's germline CDR1 is DFQATT and CDR2 SNEGSKA (reference sequence). This CDR3 comprises 14 residues. V lost 4 bases, J lost 6 bases, and 4 bases stayed unmatched. CDR3 nucleotides: TGCAGTGCTACTCGACAGGGGGTTAATTCACCCCTCCACTTT. Encoded protein: CSATRQGVNSPLHF.

The chain links TRBV27 to TRBJ1-1; possibly TRBD1 for D (5 bases). Per the germline V gene, CDR1 is MNHEY and CDR2 is SMNVEV (reference sequence). The ends were cut back, 1 base at V and 1 base at J, with 13 bases in the middle. The CDR3 contains 16 residues. The CDR3 sequence: CASSLLQGQENTEAFF. The CDR3 DNA is TGTGCCAGCAGTTTATTGCAGGGCCAGGAGAACACTGAAGCTTTCTTT.

This clonotype was counted ten times or more. The chain combines TRBV12-3 or TRBV12-4 with TRBJ1-3; D uncertain. V gave up 6 bases and J gave up 0 bases, with 12 bases separating them. The CDR3 has 15 residues. CDR3 residues: CASRAGTPSGNTIYF. The CDR3, as DNA: TGTGCCAGCAGAGCGGGAACACCCTCTGGAAACACCATATATTTT.

This chain connects TRBV29-1 to TRBJ2-3; TRBD1 matches at 10 bases. CDR3 length: 14 residues. CDR1 is SQVTM and CDR2 is ANQGSEA in the germline V gene. Losses at the gene ends were 8 bases for V and 6 bases for J; bases not matched to a gene: 11. CDR3 bases: TGCAGCCAATCGGGGGGACAGGGGACCGATACGCAGTATTTT. Protein sequence: CSQSGGQGTDTQYF.

Comment on this clonotype: This may be a read error: a much more frequent sequence differs by one nucleotide. The chain carries TRBV7-6 and TRBJ1-1, with unresolved D. V was clipped by 2 bases and J by 0 bases, with 4 bases between them. In germline, CDR1 is SGHVS, CDR2 FNYEAQ. CDR3 length equals 13 residues. CDR3 amino acids: CASSLYLNTEAFF. The CDR3 DNA follows: TGTGCCAGCAGCTTATACCTGAACACTGAAGCTTTCTTT.

The chain employs TRBV20-1 and TRBJ2-5, with D possibly matching TRBD2 (5 bases). This CDR3 contains 15 residues. Germline-derived CDR1 and CDR2 are DFQATT and SNEGSKA (reference sequence). The CDR3 coding sequence is TGCAGCCTATACATGACTACAGCGGATCAAGAGACCCAGTACTTC. Amino acids: CSLYMTTADQETQYF.

Many counts were recorded for this clonotype. The chain is built from TRBV12-3 or TRBV12-4 and TRBJ2-7, with 10 bases matching TRBD1. V lost 4 bases and J lost 4; bases outside the gene matches: 4. This CDR3 region has 14 residues. Written as DNA, the CDR3 is TGTGCCAGCAGTTCCAGGACAGGGGGTTACGAGCAGTACTTC. As protein: CASSSRTGGYEQYF.

The DNA of the CDR3 is TGTGCCAGCAAAGGGACAGGGACCACCGGGGAGCTGTTTTTT. Encoded protein: CASKGTGTTGELFF. V is TRBV7-9 and J is TRBJ2-2, with 9 bases that match TRBD1. CDR3 length equals 14 residues. The ends lost 7 bases at V and 4 bases at J; junction bases unmatched: 4. Germline CDR1 and CDR2: SEHNR and FQNEAQ (reference sequence).

This clonotype turned up a few times. The chain carries TRBV20-1 and TRBJ2-7; D perhaps matches TRBD2 (5 bases). The V gene lost 2 bases and the J gene lost 5 bases, with 16 bases spanning the gap. This CDR3 spans 14 amino acids. Germline-derived CDR1 and CDR2 are DFQATT and SNEGSKA (reference sequence). CDR3 amino acids: CSARLSEVVDEQYF. Here the CDR3 DNA reads TGCAGTGCTAGACTTAGCGAAGTGGTGGACGAGCAGTACTTC.